A single sample is the source of the 23 T cell receptor beta chains below, sequenced in a study of cytomegalovirus exposure and HLA in healthy donors (dated by TCRdb to 2017 to 2019). Library method: the immunoSEQ multiplex PCR assay. The multiplex PCR relied on a mix of 60 forward primers for TCR Vbeta segments and 13 reverse primers for TCR Jbeta segments. TCRdb's version of the immuneACCESS table is confined to in-frame rearrangements and falls short of the full clone set. An unresolved V gene accounts for under half of the shortfall where checked; the remainder is of unknown origin. In all, the sample holds roughly 45,000 clones, and roughly half of those were seen once. The ten largest clones capture about 6.3% of the sample. Sequencing was performed on PBMCs. Source of these receptors: a man aged 60 to 75 in good health and CMV-seronegative.

The rearrangement links TRBV7-9 to TRBJ2-7; D unresolved. Trimming pared 5 bases from V and 3 bases from J, leaving 17 bases between. This CDR3 has 15 amino acids. CDR1 and CDR2 from the germline V gene are SEHNR and FQNEAQ (reference sequence). CDR3 in DNA: TGTGCCAGCAGCCCAATCCGAGCAACGAACTACGAGCAGTACTTC. Translation gives CASSPIRATNYEQYF.

This clone was seen only a few times. The chain is built from TRBV7-7 and TRBJ2-3, with 7 nucleotides matching TRBD1. Germline V gene data show CDR1 as SSHAT and CDR2 as FNYEAQ (reference sequence). V was pared by 1 base and J by 3 bases, with 4 bases of the junction left unmatched. This CDR3 has 15 amino acids. The CDR3 coding sequence is TGTGCCAGCAGCTTAGGACAGGGCGGGACAGATACGCAGTATTTT. Protein sequence: CASSLGQGGTDTQYF.

This clone has only a few counts. The chain has TRBV25-1 and TRBJ2-1, with unresolved D. V gave up 5 bases and J gave up 10 bases, with 9 bases separating them. There are 11 residues in the CDR3. Germline lookup yields CDR1 MGHDK and CDR2 SYGVNS. CDR3 in amino acids: CASSPYSEQFF. CDR3 DNA sequence: TGTGCCAGCAGTCCGTACAGCGAGCAGTTCTTC.

V and J are TRBV13 and TRBJ1-3; 10 bases agree with TRBD1. Germline assignment: CDR1 PRHDT and CDR2 FYEKMQ (reference sequence). J lost 7 bases, V lost 2 bases, and 11 bases had no gene match. The CDR3 is made up of 17 amino acids. CDR3 sequence (DNA): TGTGCCAGCAGCTTATCTATGGGACAGGGGTTCGTCAACACCATATATTTT. It translates to CASSLSMGQGFVNTIYF.

The chain recombines TRBV5-1 with TRBJ2-2; tentative D call: TRBD2 (5 bases). Trimming removed 3 bases from V and 2 bases from J, with 14 bases in between. The CDR3 contains 16 residues. Germline V gene data show CDR1 as SGHRS and CDR2 as YFSETQ. The CDR3 spells CASSSGAAANTGELFF. Written as DNA, the CDR3 is TGCGCCAGCAGCTCAGGAGCGGCAGCAAACACCGGGGAGCTGTTTTTT. The whole variable domain, filled in from reference TRBV5-1 and TRBJ2-2, reads KAGVTQTPRYLIKTRGQQVTLSCSPISGHRSVSWYQQTPGQGLQFLFEYFSETQRNKGNFPGRFSGRQFSNSRSEMNVSTLELGDSALYLCASSSGAAANTGELFFGEGSRLTVL.

This clone was detected a few times. DNA of the CDR3: TGTGCCAGCAGCCCCCGGGGAGGGGACAATGGGGAGTTCTTC. Translated, it gives CASSPRGGDNGEFF. J is TRBJ2-1 and V is TRBV7-9, with D possibly matching TRBD2 (7 bases). With 5 bases removed from V and 14 bases from J, the gap between germline ends came to 22 bases. Looked up from germline, CDR1 is SEHNR and CDR2 is FQNEAQ (reference sequence). The CDR3 is 14 amino acids.

The rearrangement uses TRBV4-1 and TRBJ1-4; no clear D gene. Germline-derived CDR1 and CDR2 are MGHRA and YSYEKL. The germline V and J ends were trimmed by 0 bases and 0 bases, with 2 bases remaining between them. The CDR3 spans 14 residues. The CDR3, as DNA: TGCGCCAGCAGCCAAGACGCAACTAATGAAAAACTGTTTTTT. It translates to CASSQDATNEKLFF.

The chain recombines TRBV6-5 with TRBJ2-7; D may be TRBD1 (6 bases). This CDR3 comprises 12 residues. Trimming shortened V by 6 bases and J by 7 bases, and 13 bases separated the two germline ends. Germline V lookup: CDR1 MNHEY, CDR2 SVGAGI. The CDR3 here is CASSYMGAEQYF. The DNA for the CDR3 is TGTGCCAGCAGCTACATGGGGGCAGAGCAGTACTTC.

This chain joins TRBV5-4 and TRBJ1-6; no definite D call. Per germline, CDR1 SGHNT and CDR2 YYREEE (reference sequence). V shed 0 bases and J shed 8 bases, with 15 bases lying between them. The length of the CDR3 is 16 residues. This CDR3 reads CASSLAGGRSDSPLHF. In DNA form, the CDR3 reads TGTGCCAGCAGCTTGGCCGGAGGGAGATCCGATTCACCCCTCCACTTT.

The chain employs TRBV11-2 and TRBJ1-1; 8 bases are shared with TRBD1. V shed 5 bases, J shed 4 bases, and the junction held 9 bases outside the gene matches. In germline, CDR1 is SGHAT, CDR2 FQNNGV. The CDR3 covers 15 residues. The CDR3 region has the DNA TGTGCCAGCAGCGCCCAGGGGGCTAGGCCCACTGAAGCTTTCTTT. Translating it yields CASSAQGARPTEAFF. Supplemented by reference TRBV11-2 and TRBJ1-1, the full variable domain reads EAGVAQSPRYKIIEKRQSVAFWCNPISGHATLYWYQQILGQGPKLLIQFQNNGVVDDSQLPKDRFSAERLKGVDSTLKIQPAKLEDSAVYLCASSAQGARPTEAFFGQGTRLTVV.

V gene TRBV5-4 combines with J gene TRBJ2-5, with unresolved D. Trimming pared 0 bases from V and 6 bases from J, leaving 6 bases between. CDR3 length equals 12 residues. CDR1 is SGHNT and CDR2 is YYREEE in the germline V gene (reference sequence). CDR3 loop: CASSLDLKTQYF. DNA for the CDR3: TGTGCCAGCAGCTTGGATCTAAAGACCCAGTACTTC.

This clone has a single count. V usage is TRBV7-9 and J usage is TRBJ2-7; TRBD2 matches 9 bases. The V gene end was trimmed by 0 bases and the J gene end by 7 bases; junction bases not matched to a gene: 1. From germline, CDR1 is SEHNR and CDR2 FQNEAQ (reference sequence). This CDR3 has 13 residues. The CDR3 protein is CASSLASGREQYF. For the CDR3, the DNA is TGTGCCAGCAGCTTAGCTAGCGGGAGAGAGCAGTACTTC.

This clone has a handful of counts. The chain links TRBV27 to TRBJ2-5; 9 bases match TRBD2. The J call is doubtful: the DNA matches TRBJ2-7 better. The CDR3 sequence is 15 residues long. The germline V gene has CDR1 MNHEY and CDR2 SMNVEV (reference sequence). In DNA form, the CDR3 reads TGTGCCAGCAGTTCCCCGACTAGCGGATCCTACGAGCAGTACTTC. Its protein is CASSSPTSGSYEQYF.

V and J are TRBV25-1 and TRBJ1-2, with D unclear. This CDR3 has 13 amino acids. V was cut by 6 bases and J by 3 bases, with 11 bases left in between. The germline gives CDR1 MGHDK, CDR2 SYGVNS. This chain's CDR3 is CASSRGLDYGYTF. The CDR3, as DNA: TGTGCCAGCAGCAGAGGACTTGACTATGGCTACACCTTC.

The chain has TRBV19 and TRBJ1-1, with D maybe TRBD1 (5 bases). Between the trimmed V and J ends, which lost 5 bases and 5 bases, there was a span of 12 bases. This CDR3 is 13 amino acids long. Germline-derived CDR1 and CDR2 are LNHDA and SQIVND (reference sequence). The DNA of the CDR3 is TGTGCCAGTAGTCTACGGGGGGGAACTGAAGCTTTCTTT. Protein: CASSLRGGTEAFF. The variable domain in full, with the rest retrieved from reference TRBV19 and TRBJ1-1, is DGGITQSPKYLFRKEGQNVTLSCEQNLNHDAMYWYRQDPGQGLRLIYYSQIVNDFQKGDIAEGYSVSREKKESFPLTVTSAQKNPTAFYLCASSLRGGTEAFFGQGTRLTVV.

The chain links TRBV30 to TRBJ2-1; D is perhaps TRBD2 (5 bases). V dropped 4 bases and J dropped 9 bases, with 19 bases sitting between them. The CDR3 is 14 amino acids. Germline-derived CDR1 and CDR2 are GTSNPN and SVGIG (reference sequence). The CDR3: CAWTRTNSVTEQFF. In nucleotides, the CDR3 is TGTGCCTGGACCCGAACGAATAGCGTAACTGAGCAGTTCTTC.

The chain couples TRBV6-1 to TRBJ1-5; D perhaps matches TRBD1 (6 bases). V lost 6 bases and J lost 5, with 11 bases in between. The V gene's germline CDR1 is MNHNS and CDR2 SASEGT. CDR3 length: 13 amino acids. CDR3 nucleotides: TGTGCCAGCAGGGGGGCTGGTGATCAGCCCCAGCATTTT. This codes for CASRGAGDQPQHF.

The rearrangement links TRBV7-3 to TRBJ2-6; 7 positions match TRBD1. Germline V CDR1 and CDR2: SGHTA, FQGTGA. CDR3 length: 21 residues. J gave up 0 bases and V 3 bases, and 17 bases lay outside the gene matches. DNA of the CDR3: TGTGCCAGCAGCTTCGAATTTGACAGGGCTTTCGACGTCTCTGGGGCCAACGTCCTGACTTTC. Its translation: CASSFEFDRAFDVSGANVLTF.

There are a few counts of this clone. The genes are TRBV7-8 and TRBJ2-4; no firm D call. Germline V gives CDR1 SGHVS, CDR2 FQNEAQ. Trimming stripped 3 bases from V and 5 bases from J, with 14 bases between. CDR3 size: 15 residues. CDR3: CASSLLRVPENIQYF. The CDR3, as DNA: TGTGCCAGCAGCTTGCTTCGAGTCCCGGAAAACATTCAGTACTTC.

The rearrangement links TRBV2 to TRBJ1-4; TRBD1 aligns across 7 bases. Trimming at V came to 7 bases and at J to 3 bases, leaving 8 bases not matched to a gene. This CDR3 region has 15 residues. Per germline, CDR1 SNHLY and CDR2 FYNNEI. This chain's CDR3 is CASTAGGLSNEKLFF. In DNA, the CDR3 is TGTGCCAGCACGGCAGGGGGGCTGTCTAATGAAAAACTGTTTTTT.

The rearrangement links TRBV4-1 to TRBJ2-3; 12 bases map to TRBD2. Trimming removed 3 bases from V and 6 bases from J; junction bases left unmatched: 7. Looked up from germline, CDR1 is MGHRA and CDR2 is YSYEKL. The CDR3 runs to 16 residues. CDR3 region: CASSQASGRAPDTQYF. CDR3 in DNA: TGCGCCAGCAGCCAGGCTAGCGGGAGGGCCCCGGATACGCAGTATTTT.

This clone turned up a few times. The chain recombines TRBV5-4 with TRBJ2-3; possibly TRBD2 for D (6 bases). V dropped 4 bases and J dropped 2 bases, with 17 bases sitting between them. The CDR3 length is 16 residues. CDR1 is SGHNT, CDR2 YYREEE, per germline (reference sequence). CDR3 in amino acids: CASSGGTLKSTDTQYF. The CDR3 coding sequence is TGTGCCAGCAGCGGCGGGACCCTTAAATCCACAGATACGCAGTATTTT. The full variable domain, in which reference TRBV5-4 and TRBJ2-3 provide the parts outside the CDR3, is ETGVTQSPTHLIKTRGQQVTLRCSSQSGHNTVSWYQQALGQGPQFIFQYYREEENGRGNFPPRFSGLQFPNYSSELNVNALELDDSALYLCASSGGTLKSTDTQYFGPGTRLTVL.

In this sample, this clone is medium-sized (0.01 to 0.1%). The chain uses TRBV28 and TRBJ2-1; D unresolved. Trimming left V 3 bases short and J 9 bases short, with 3 bases between. Germline V lookup: CDR1 MDHEN, CDR2 SYDVKM. This CDR3 is 10 amino acids long. CDR3 loop: CASSFSEQFF. CDR3 bases: TGTGCCAGCAGTTTTAGTGAGCAGTTCTTC.